The present entry profiles one T cell receptor beta chain with its context. The germline V and J ends were trimmed by 1 base and 3 bases, with 6 bases remaining between them. The CDR3 covers 13 residues. Germline-derived CDR1 and CDR2 are KGHSH and LQKENI. Authors' analysis steps: Cell counts per sample came from amplifying reference gene primers. The table came from immunoSEQ multiplex PCR; TCRdb's copy has only in-frame clones and leaves some out. V and J calls and clone size are those listed in that table; D and trimming were worked out from the DNA. The table includes approximately 360,000 clones, 85% to 90% detected once. The data derive from a study of blood T cell repertoires in COVID-19.

The chain carries TRBV18 and TRBJ1-2; no reliable D call. The sample was peripheral blood. The TCR sequence derives from a man between 18 and 35 years old with active or convalescent COVID-19. The CDR3 sequence is CASSPLGDYGYTF. CDR3 in DNA: TGTGCCAGCTCACCACTGGGAGACTATGGCTACACCTTC.